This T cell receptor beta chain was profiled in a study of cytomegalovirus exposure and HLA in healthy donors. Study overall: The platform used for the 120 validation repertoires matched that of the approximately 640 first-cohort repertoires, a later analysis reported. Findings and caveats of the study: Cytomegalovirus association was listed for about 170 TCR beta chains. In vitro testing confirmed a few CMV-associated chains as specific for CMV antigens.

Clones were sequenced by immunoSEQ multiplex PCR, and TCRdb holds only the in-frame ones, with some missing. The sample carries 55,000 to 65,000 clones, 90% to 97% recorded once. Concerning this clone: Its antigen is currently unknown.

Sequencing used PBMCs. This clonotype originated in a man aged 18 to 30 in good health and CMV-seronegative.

The CDR3 sequence is CASTNWRVETQYF. The CDR3 region has the DNA TGTGCCAGCACCAATTGGAGGGTAGAGACCCAGTACTTC. The chain carries TRBV28 and TRBJ2-5; D perhaps matches TRBD2 (6 bases). The germline CDR1 and CDR2 sequences are MDHEN and SYDVKM. V was pared by 7 bases and J by 4 bases, with 13 bases between. This CDR3 is built from 13 residues.